The T cell receptor beta chain described here comes from a study of CD8 T cells in Susac syndrome. The CDR3 is 15 amino acids. Germline lookup yields CDR1 KGHSH and CDR2 LQKENI. V was trimmed by 6 bases and J by 2 bases, leaving 15 bases between them. Sequencing of TCR beta was performed on blood CD8+ T cells and on blood CD4+ T cells. The control group consisted of healthy donors matched for age and sex. Random hexamers primed reverse transcription of about 0.5 to 1 ug RNA. With immunoSEQ multiplex PCR, TCR beta CDR3 was amplified across 54 Vbeta and 13 Jbeta. TCRdb re-analysed the immunoSEQ multiplex PCR reads in MiXCR, keeping a single row per CDR3 protein. The sample yields over 100,000 distinct CDR3 sequences, roughly 95% seen once.

This clonotype was sampled from a human donor in good health. Sequencing was carried out using CD4+ T cells from PBMCs. The chain uses TRBV18 and TRBJ2-3; tentative D call: TRBD1 (5 bases). CDR3 in amino acids: CASSQQVTATDTQYF. CDR3 DNA: TGTGCCAGCTCGCAACAGGTGACTGCCACAGATACGCAGTATTTT.